This T cell receptor (beta chain) emerged from a study of radiation and T cells in renal cell carcinoma. Study details: Nephrectomy followed 15 Gy stereotactic body radiation by 4 weeks. Study results and limitations: From baseline, blood top tumor clonotypes peaked at 2 weeks post-radiation.

The time point: blood 2 weeks post-SBRT. Treatment denoted: 15 Gy SBRT to primary tumor, nephrectomy 4 weeks later. Blood was sampled at baseline, 2 weeks and 4 weeks after SBRT. Clear cell pathology was present in this patient's renal cell carcinoma. A word on this clone: Its cognate antigen is unknown.

The protocol was immunoSEQ multiplex PCR, while the TCRdb copy is restricted to in-frame clones and leaves out a portion. This table has around 120,000 clones, around four fifths appearing once. In germline, CDR1 is SEHNR, CDR2 FQNEAQ (reference sequence). The V gene lost 5 bases and the J gene lost 3 bases, with 14 bases spanning the gap. The CDR3 sequence is 14 residues long. The rearrangement links TRBV7-9 to TRBJ2-7, with D unresolved. This specimen consisted of blood, obtained from a patient whose treatment included radiotherapy and nephrectomy. This TCR was recovered from a woman aged 60-70 years with renal cell carcinoma. CDR3 loop: CASSLDIIGYEQYF. The DNA for the CDR3 is TGTGCCAGCAGCCTAGACATCATAGGCTACGAGCAGTACTTC. The whole variable domain, filled in from reference TRBV7-9 and TRBJ2-7, reads DTGVSQNPRHKITKRGQNVTFRCDPISEHNRLYWYRQTLGQGPEFLTYFQNEAQLEKSRLLSDRFSAERPKGSFSTLEIQRTEQGDSAMYLCASSLDIIGYEQYFGPGTRLTVT.